This T cell receptor (beta chain) was retrieved from a study of T-cell memory formation after mild COVID-19. Turning to the study itself: Across donors, TCR clusters were largely donor specific.

TCR alpha and TCR beta cDNA libraries carrying sample barcodes and UMIs came from 5'RACE with constant-segment primers. TCRdb re-derived calls from the 5' RACE reads in MiXCR, one entry per CDR3 protein. The table shows 350,000 to 500,000 distinct CDR3 sequences, with approximately 18% occurring only once. This clonotype was observed a few times. CDR1 DFQATT and CDR2 SNEGSKA come from the germline V gene (reference sequence). The CDR3 has 14 amino acids. The ends were cut back, 6 bases at V and 7 bases at J, with 19 bases in the middle. This chain connects TRBV20-1 to TRBJ1-5, with a weak D call TRBD1 (6 bases). The sequenced material came from PBMCs or a T cell subset sorted from them (not recorded which). This clonotype was obtained from a young man who had mild COVID-19 (a few samples of this study predate the infection). Cell type and time point are not known. Here the CDR3 reads CSARRGATRQPQHF. The DNA of the CDR3 is TGCAGTGCCAGACGGGGGGCCACAAGACAGCCCCAGCATTTT.